Listed below are T cell receptor beta chains from one sample, sequenced in a study of identical twins. Each CDR3 protein is one row after TCRdb ran MiXCR on the 5' RACE reads. The profile shows about 790,000 distinct CDR3 sequences, around a sixth of them singletons. These data also formed part of another study, on T cells expressing NK-cell markers.

The material sequenced was PBMCs. The source of these receptors is a woman aged 18-29 years in good health. The CDR3 runs from the conserved cysteine through the conserved F or W. D genes are given only for firm matches. Some rows mark clone size as missing; the rest say once, few, many or name a class of expanded clone.

TRBD1	TRBV12-3/TRBV12-4	TRBJ1-1	many	CASSSPRSGGLTEAFF	TGTGCCAGCAGTTCCCCGAGGTCAGGGGGCCTGACTGAAGCTTTCTTT
NA	TRBV12-3/TRBV12-4	TRBJ1-1	NA	CASGFTEAFF	TGTGCCAGCGGCTTCACTGAAGCTTTCTTT
NA	TRBV10-3	TRBJ1-1	NA	CAISEQRNTEAFF	TGTGCCATCAGTGAGCAACGGAACACTGAAGCTTTCTTT
NA	TRBV27	TRBJ2-1	NA	CASSPLDRSNEQFF	TGTGCCAGCAGTCCGTTGGACAGAAGCAATGAGCAGTTCTTC
NA	TRBV18	TRBJ2-7	NA	CASSQRLVGEQYF	TGTGCCAGCTCACAAAGACTAGTTGGCGAGCAGTACTTC
TRBD2	TRBV20-1	TRBJ2-2	NA	CSAPLSLAGTGELFF	TGCAGTGCCCCGCTTAGTCTAGCGGGCACCGGGGAGCTGTTTTTT
TRBD2	TRBV5-1	TRBJ2-7	NA	CASSEASGIVYYEQYF	TGCGCCAGCAGCGAGGCTAGCGGCATTGTCTACTACGAGCAGTACTTC
NA	TRBV5-1	TRBJ2-3	few	CASSFGEGLTDTQYF	TGCGCCAGCAGCTTTGGAGAGGGTCTCACAGATACGCAGTATTTT
TRBD2	TRBV6-1	TRBJ2-7	NA	CASLSGTSDEQYF	TGTGCCAGCCTAAGCGGGACCTCGGACGAGCAGTACTTC
TRBD2	TRBV6-2/TRBV6-3	TRBJ2-1	NA	CASTQGLAGNNEQFF	TGTGCCAGTACCCAGGGGCTAGCGGGTAACAATGAGCAGTTCTTC
NA	TRBV10-1	TRBJ2-2	NA	CASSENGGELFF	TGCGCCAGCAGTGAGAACGGCGGGGAGCTGTTTTTT
NA	TRBV12-3/TRBV12-4	TRBJ1-4	NA	CASSPTGGEKLFF	TGTGCCAGCAGTCCTACCGGGGGTGAAAAACTGTTTTTT
NA	TRBV6-5	TRBJ2-2	NA	CASSYSMMRPGELFF	TGTGCCAGCAGTTACTCGATGATGAGGCCCGGGGAGCTGTTTTTT
NA	TRBV11-1	TRBJ2-6	few	CASSLALLSDSGANVLTF	TGTGCCAGCAGCTTAGCTTTGCTTTCGGACTCTGGGGCCAACGTCCTGACTTTC
NA	TRBV15	TRBJ1-2	NA	CATSRGRGYGYTF	TGTGCCACCAGCAGAGGCCGGGGCTATGGCTACACCTTC
TRBD1	TRBV10-3	TRBJ2-3	few	CAIGGTGTDTQYF	TGTGCCATCGGAGGGACAGGGACAGATACGCAGTATTTT
NA	TRBV5-6	TRBJ2-7	NA	CASSLWAHPLTYEQYF	TGTGCCAGCAGCTTGTGGGCCCACCCATTAACCTACGAGCAGTACTTC
NA	TRBV19	TRBJ2-7	NA	CASSIEFGPHEQYF	TGTGCCAGTAGTATAGAGTTTGGACCCCACGAGCAGTACTTC
NA	TRBV7-9	TRBJ1-1	few	CASSLARTAMNTEAFF	TGTGCCAGCAGCTTAGCCCGGACAGCTATGAACACTGAAGCTTTCTTT
NA	TRBV7-6	TRBJ2-7	NA	CASSPGLRSYEQYF	TGTGCCAGCAGCCCGGGACTTAGGAGCTACGAGCAGTACTTC
NA	TRBV7-2	TRBJ2-1	NA	CASSLGRAGYNEQFF	TGTGCCAGCAGCTTGGGCAGGGCCGGCTACAATGAGCAGTTCTTC
NA	TRBV19	TRBJ1-6	few	CARAIGDNSPLHF	TGTGCCAGGGCCATCGGAGATAATTCACCCCTCCACTTT
TRBD1	TRBV11-2	TRBJ2-3	NA	CASSLVQGPTDTQYF	TGTGCCAGCAGCTTAGTACAGGGGCCTACAGATACGCAGTATTTT
NA	TRBV18	TRBJ2-6	few	CASSPYFLDSGANVLTF	TGTGCCAGCTCACCATATTTCCTTGACTCTGGGGCCAACGTCCTGACTTTC
NA	TRBV12-3/TRBV12-4	TRBJ2-1	few	CASSLISALSEQFF	TGTGCCAGCAGTTTAATCTCGGCCCTCAGTGAGCAGTTCTTC
NA	TRBV20-1	TRBJ2-3	NA	CSAERRGTDTQYF	TGCAGTGCGGAGCGTCGGGGCACAGATACGCAGTATTTT
NA	TRBV3-1	TRBJ2-1	few	CASSERQDSYNEQFF	TGTGCCAGCAGCGAGAGACAGGATTCCTACAATGAGCAGTTCTTC
TRBD2	TRBV11-2	TRBJ2-1	NA	CASSPSLAGDLSYNEQFF	TGTGCCAGCAGCCCTTCACTAGCGGGGGACCTCTCCTACAATGAGCAGTTCTTC
NA	TRBV6-2/TRBV6-3	TRBJ2-5	NA	CASRDVGPSGAKTQYF	TGTGCCAGCAGGGATGTTGGTCCCTCCGGAGCGAAGACCCAGTACTTC
NA	TRBV12-3/TRBV12-4	TRBJ2-7	few	CASSFWLSYEQYF	TGTGCCAGCAGTTTCTGGCTCAGTTACGAGCAGTACTTC
NA	TRBV2	TRBJ2-3	few	CASSVSRGTDTQYF	TGTGCCAGCAGTGTAAGCAGGGGAACAGATACGCAGTATTTT
NA	TRBV20-1	TRBJ2-1	many	CSATVPTFNEQFF	TGCAGTGCTACCGTTCCGACATTCAATGAGCAGTTCTTC
TRBD2	TRBV6-2/TRBV6-3	TRBJ2-3	few	CASSHATSASGDTQYF	TGTGCCAGCAGTCACGCCACTAGCGCCTCGGGAGATACGCAGTATTTT
NA	TRBV3-1	TRBJ2-5	NA	CASSPLGGGEETQYF	TGTGCCAGCAGCCCTCTTGGCGGCGGGGAAGAGACCCAGTACTTC
NA	TRBV6-5	TRBJ2-7	few	CASSYSRGPGYEQYF	TGTGCCAGCAGTTACTCGCGGGGCCCAGGGTACGAGCAGTACTTC
TRBD2	TRBV12-3/TRBV12-4	TRBJ2-6	NA	CASRGLAGESGANVLTF	TGTGCCAGTCGCGGACTAGCGGGAGAATCTGGGGCCAACGTCCTGACTTTC
NA	TRBV7-2	TRBJ2-3	many	CASSLAWGPGDTQYF	TGTGCCAGCAGCTTAGCGTGGGGTCCCGGGGATACGCAGTATTTT
NA	TRBV20-1	TRBJ2-3	NA	CSASDSTGADTQYF	TGCAGTGCTAGTGATTCGACGGGGGCAGATACGCAGTATTTT
NA	TRBV2	TRBJ2-1	few	CASLGGSYNEQFF	TGTGCCAGCCTTGGAGGTTCCTACAATGAGCAGTTCTTC
NA	TRBV14	TRBJ1-1	NA	CASSPRVGGTEAFF	TGTGCCAGCAGCCCGAGGGTTGGGGGCACTGAAGCTTTCTTT
NA	TRBV7-9	TRBJ2-2	NA	CASSPERTAAGELFF	TGTGCCAGCAGTCCAGAAAGGACAGCGGCCGGGGAGCTGTTTTTT
TRBD2	TRBV7-9	TRBJ2-3	few	CASSFILAGGTDTQYF	TGTGCCAGCAGCTTTATCCTAGCGGGAGGCACAGATACGCAGTATTTT
NA	TRBV4-2	TRBJ1-6	few	CASSQDGSRFYNSPLHF	TGTGCCAGCAGCCAAGATGGTAGCAGGTTCTATAATTCACCCCTCCACTTT
TRBD2	TRBV5-1	TRBJ2-5	NA	CASSFSSGGETQYF	TGCGCCAGCAGCTTCTCTAGCGGGGGAGAGACCCAGTACTTC
NA	TRBV6-1	TRBJ2-6	few	CASKRGVGANVLTF	TGTGCCAGCAAGCGAGGGGTCGGGGCCAACGTCCTGACTTTC
TRBD1	TRBV5-1	TRBJ2-7	few	CASSFGQGGDEQYF	TGCGCCAGCAGCTTCGGACAGGGTGGGGACGAGCAGTACTTC
TRBD1	TRBV7-6	TRBJ2-7	NA	CASSLNLRTGGWDYEQYF	TGTGCCAGCAGCTTAAACCTAAGGACAGGGGGCTGGGATTACGAGCAGTACTTC
TRBD2	TRBV6-2/TRBV6-3	TRBJ2-7	few	CASRRTSENEQYF	TGTGCCAGCAGAAGGACTAGCGAAAACGAGCAGTACTTC
NA	TRBV7-2	TRBJ2-2	NA	CASSLRVGNTGELFF	TGTGCCAGCAGCTTAAGAGTAGGGAACACCGGGGAGCTGTTTTTT
TRBD2	TRBV12-5	TRBJ2-1	few	CASGLSRRTSANNEQFF	TGTGCTAGTGGTTTGTCGAGGCGGACTAGCGCGAACAATGAGCAGTTCTTC
NA	TRBV4-2	TRBJ2-3	few	CASSQGGNDDTQYF	TGTGCCAGCAGCCAAGGCGGGAACGACGATACGCAGTATTTT
NA	TRBV18	TRBJ1-1	NA	CASSPPATPEAFF	TGTGCCAGCTCACCACCGGCAACACCTGAAGCTTTCTTT
TRBD1	TRBV6-1	TRBJ1-1	few	CASSRTGGVKAVEAFF	TGTGCCAGCAGCCGGACAGGGGGAGTCAAGGCTGTGGAAGCTTTCTTT
TRBD2	TRBV12-3/TRBV12-4	TRBJ2-7	NA	CASSIAGHSYEQYF	TGTGCCAGCAGTATAGCGGGGCACTCCTACGAGCAGTACTTC
TRBD1	TRBV5-1	TRBJ1-5	NA	CASSFQGERDQPQHF	TGCGCCAGCAGCTTTCAGGGGGAGAGGGATCAGCCCCAGCATTTT